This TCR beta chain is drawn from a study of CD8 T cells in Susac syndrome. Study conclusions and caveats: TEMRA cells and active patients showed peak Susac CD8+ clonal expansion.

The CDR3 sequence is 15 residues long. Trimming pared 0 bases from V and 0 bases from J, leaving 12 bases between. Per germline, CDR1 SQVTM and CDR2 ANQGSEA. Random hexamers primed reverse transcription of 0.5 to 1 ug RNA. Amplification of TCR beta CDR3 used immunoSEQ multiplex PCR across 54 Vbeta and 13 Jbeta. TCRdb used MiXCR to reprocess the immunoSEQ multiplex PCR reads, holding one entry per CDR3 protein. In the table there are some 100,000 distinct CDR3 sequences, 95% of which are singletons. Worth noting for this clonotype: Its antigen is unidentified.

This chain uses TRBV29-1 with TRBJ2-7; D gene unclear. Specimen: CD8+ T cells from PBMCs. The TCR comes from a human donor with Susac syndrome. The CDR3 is CSVEDLKGDSYEQYF. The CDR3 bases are TGCAGCGTTGAAGACCTGAAAGGAGACTCCTACGAGCAGTACTTC.